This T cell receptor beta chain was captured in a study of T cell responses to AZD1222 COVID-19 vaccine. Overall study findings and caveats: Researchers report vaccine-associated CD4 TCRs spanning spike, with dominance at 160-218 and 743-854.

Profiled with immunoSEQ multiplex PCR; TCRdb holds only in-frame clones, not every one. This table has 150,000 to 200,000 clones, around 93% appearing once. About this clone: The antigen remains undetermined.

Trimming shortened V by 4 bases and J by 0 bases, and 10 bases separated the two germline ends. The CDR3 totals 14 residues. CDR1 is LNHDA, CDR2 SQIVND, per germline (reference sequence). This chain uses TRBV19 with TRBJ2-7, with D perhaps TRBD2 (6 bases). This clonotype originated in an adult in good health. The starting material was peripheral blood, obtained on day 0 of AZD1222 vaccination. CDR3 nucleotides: TGTGCCAGTAGTAATAGCGGCGACTCCTACGAGCAGTACTTC. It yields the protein CASSNSGDSYEQYF. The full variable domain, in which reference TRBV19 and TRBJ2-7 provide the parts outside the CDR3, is DGGITQSPKYLFRKEGQNVTLSCEQNLNHDAMYWYRQDPGQGLRLIYYSQIVNDFQKGDIAEGYSVSREKKESFPLTVTSAQKNPTAFYLCASSNSGDSYEQYFGPGTRLTVT.